This T cell receptor beta chain is from a study of beta chain features in type 1 diabetes. A single heparinised blood sample, averaging around 120 mL, was obtained per donor. Every bit of the isolated RNA underwent reverse transcription, so sequencing read expressed TCRB transcripts. The assay was immunoSEQ multiplex PCR, and TCRdb's table has in-frame clones only and misses some. The table records over 150,000 clones, about 9.3% of them present only once. After removal of 6 bases from V and 4 bases from J, the junction contained 5 bases not matched to a gene. The CDR3 consists of 15 residues. The V gene's germline CDR1 is MNHNY and CDR2 SVGAGI (reference sequence). This clone occurred many times. Its specificity is not known. General study points: Type 1 diabetes patients had TCRB CDR3s that were shorter (moderately but significantly so) in all four CD4+ subsets.

The TCR originated in a man aged 25 to 45 with type 1 diabetes. What was sequenced was central memory CD4+ T cells from blood. The chain recombines TRBV6-6 with TRBJ1-5; 11 bases agree with TRBD1. Written as DNA, the CDR3 is TGTGCCAGCAGATACGGGACAGGGGGAAATCAGCCCCAGCATTTT. It yields the protein CASRYGTGGNQPQHF.